These 6 T cell receptor beta chains share one sample of origin, sequenced in a study of blood T cell repertoires in COVID-19 (dated by TCRdb to the early 2020s). The library was built by means of the immunoSEQ multiplex PCR assay. TCRdb holds this immuneACCESS table with in-frame rearrangements only. Some clones are missing; in checked studies, unresolved V genes explain under half, and the rest has no known cause. The sample table contains almost 70,000 clones; only one count was recorded for approximately 79% of them. Of the sample, approximately 15% falls within the top ten clones. Sequenced input: peripheral blood. These receptors came from a man aged 55-75 years with acute or convalescent COVID-19.

Only one count was recorded for this clone. This chain links TRBV18 with TRBJ1-2; tentatively, D is TRBD1 (6 bases). Germline CDR1 and CDR2: KGHSH and LQKENI. V lost 5 bases, J lost 5 bases, and 9 bases lay in between. The CDR3 runs to 12 residues. CDR3 nucleotides: TGTGCCAGCTCAACCGACAGGTATGGCTACACCTTC. Its translation: CASSTDRYGYTF. The full variable domain, with the rest looked up from reference TRBV18 and TRBJ1-2, is NAGVMQNPRHLVRRRGQEARLRCSPMKGHSHVYWYRQLPEEGLKFMVYLQKENIIDESGMPKERFSAEFPKEGPSILRIQQVVRGDSAAYFCASSTDRYGYTFGSGTRLTVV.

This sequence joins TRBV15 and TRBJ1-5, with D perhaps TRBD1 (5 bases). Germline values: CDR1 LNHNV, CDR2 YYDKDF (reference sequence). The CDR3 consists of 14 residues. Trimming removed 1 base at V and 9 bases at J, with 13 bases between. The CDR3 sequence: CATSRGQTFTPQHF. Written as DNA, the CDR3 is TGTGCCACCAGCAGAGGACAGACCTTCACGCCCCAGCATTTT.

This rearrangement joins TRBV5-1 to TRBJ1-1; 7 nucleotides match TRBD1. J lost 0 bases, V lost 5 bases, and 16 bases had no gene match. This CDR3 contains 18 residues. CDR1 and CDR2 from the germline V gene are SGHRS and YFSETQ. In nucleotides, the CDR3 is TGCGCCAGCAGGCGTGTCCCGAACCAAGGGGGCCTGAACACTGAAGCTTTCTTT. This gives the protein CASRRVPNQGGLNTEAFF. Filled out from reference TRBV5-1 and TRBJ1-1, the complete variable domain reads KAGVTQTPRYLIKTRGQQVTLSCSPISGHRSVSWYQQTPGQGLQFLFEYFSETQRNKGNFPGRFSGRQFSNSRSEMNVSTLELGDSALYLCASRRVPNQGGLNTEAFFGQGTRLTVV.

The CDR3 coding sequence is TGTGCCAGTAGTCGACCACAGGGGGCTGGTGGCTACACCTTC. It is translated as CASSRPQGAGGYTF. This chain joins TRBV19 and TRBJ1-2, with 9 bases that match TRBD1. J lost 7 bases, V lost 5 bases, and 8 bases had no gene match. CDR3 length equals 14 residues. CDR1 and CDR2 from the germline V gene are LNHDA and SQIVND (reference sequence).

V gene TRBV6-5 combines with J gene TRBJ1-3; D is uncertain. V was shortened by 6 bases and J by 0 bases, with 9 bases between the two germline ends. Germline lookup yields CDR1 MNHEY and CDR2 SVGAGI. CDR3 length equals 14 residues. The CDR3 spells CASRAGFSGNTIYF. The DNA of the CDR3 is TGTGCCAGCAGGGCGGGGTTCTCTGGAAACACCATATATTTT.

This chain connects TRBV4-3 to TRBJ2-3; 9 bases agree with TRBD1. CDR3 length equals 16 residues. V was pared by 0 bases and J by 8 bases, with 9 bases of the junction left unmatched. Germline CDR1 LGHNA, CDR2 YSLEER. The chain's CDR3 is CASSQERDRVLGTQYF. The CDR3 DNA follows: TGCGCCAGCAGCCAAGAGCGGGACAGGGTATTAGGTACGCAGTATTTT.